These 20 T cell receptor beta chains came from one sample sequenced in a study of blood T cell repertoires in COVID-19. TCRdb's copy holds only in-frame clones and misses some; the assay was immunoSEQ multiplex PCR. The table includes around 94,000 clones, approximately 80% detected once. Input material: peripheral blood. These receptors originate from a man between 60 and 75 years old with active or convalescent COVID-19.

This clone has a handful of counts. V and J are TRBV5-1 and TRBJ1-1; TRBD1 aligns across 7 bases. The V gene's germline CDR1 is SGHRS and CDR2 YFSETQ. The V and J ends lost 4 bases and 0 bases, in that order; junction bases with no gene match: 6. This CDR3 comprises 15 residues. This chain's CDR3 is CASSPQTGMNTEAFF. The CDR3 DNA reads TGCGCCAGCAGCCCACAGACAGGGATGAACACTGAAGCTTTCTTT.

The CDR3 loop is CASSLRNSNQPQHF. The CDR3 DNA sequence: TGTGCCAGCAGCCTGAGGAACAGCAATCAGCCCCAGCATTTT. V usage is TRBV2 and J usage is TRBJ1-5, with D unresolved. Germline assignment: CDR1 SNHLY and CDR2 FYNNEI. This CDR3 contains 14 residues. Trimming left V 6 bases short and J 1 base short, with 10 bases between. Full variable domain (missing parts from reference TRBV2 and TRBJ1-5): EPEVTQTPSHQVTQMGQEVILRCVPISNHLYFYWYRQILGQKVEFLVSFYNNEISEKSEIFDDQFSVERPDGSNFTLKIRSTKLEDSAMYFCASSLRNSNQPQHFGDGTRLSIL.

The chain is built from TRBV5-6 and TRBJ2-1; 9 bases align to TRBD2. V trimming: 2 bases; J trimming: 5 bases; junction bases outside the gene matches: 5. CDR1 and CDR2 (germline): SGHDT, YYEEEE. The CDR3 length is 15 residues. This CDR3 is CASSFRLAGNNEQFF. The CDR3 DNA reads TGTGCCAGCAGCTTTCGGCTAGCGGGAAACAATGAGCAGTTCTTC.

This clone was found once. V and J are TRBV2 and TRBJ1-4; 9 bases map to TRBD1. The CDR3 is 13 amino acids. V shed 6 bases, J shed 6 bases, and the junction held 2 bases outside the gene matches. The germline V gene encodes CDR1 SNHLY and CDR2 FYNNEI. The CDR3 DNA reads TGTGCCAGCAGCAGGACAGGGGATGAAAAACTGTTTTTT. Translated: CASSRTGDEKLFF.

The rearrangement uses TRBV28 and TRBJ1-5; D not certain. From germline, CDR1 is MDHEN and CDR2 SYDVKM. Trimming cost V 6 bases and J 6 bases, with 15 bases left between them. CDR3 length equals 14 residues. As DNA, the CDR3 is TGTGCCAGCAGGATGGGAGGTCCGGGTCAGCCCCAGCATTTT. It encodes CASRMGGPGQPQHF.

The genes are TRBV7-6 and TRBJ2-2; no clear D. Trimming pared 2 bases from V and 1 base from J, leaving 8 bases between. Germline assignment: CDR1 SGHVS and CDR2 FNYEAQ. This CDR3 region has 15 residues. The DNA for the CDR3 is TGTGCCAGCAGCTTATCGGCAGGGAACACCGGGGAGCTGTTTTTT. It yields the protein CASSLSAGNTGELFF.

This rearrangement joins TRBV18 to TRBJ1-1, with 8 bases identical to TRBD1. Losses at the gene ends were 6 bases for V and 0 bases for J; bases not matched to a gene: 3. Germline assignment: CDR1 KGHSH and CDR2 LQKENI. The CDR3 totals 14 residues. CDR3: CASSRDRMNTEAFF. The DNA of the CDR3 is TGTGCCAGCTCCCGGGACAGGATGAACACTGAAGCTTTCTTT.

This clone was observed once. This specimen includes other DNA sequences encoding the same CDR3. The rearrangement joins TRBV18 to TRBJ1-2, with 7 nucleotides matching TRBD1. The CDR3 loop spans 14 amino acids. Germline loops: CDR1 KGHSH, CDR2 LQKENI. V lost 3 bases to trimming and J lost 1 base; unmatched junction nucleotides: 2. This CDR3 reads CASSPDRNNYGYTF. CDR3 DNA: TGTGCCAGCTCACCGGACAGGAATAACTATGGCTACACCTTC.

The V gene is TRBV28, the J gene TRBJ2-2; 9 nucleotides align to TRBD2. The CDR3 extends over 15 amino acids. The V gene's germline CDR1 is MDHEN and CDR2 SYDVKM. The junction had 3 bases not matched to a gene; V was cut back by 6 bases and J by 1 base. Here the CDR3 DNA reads TGTGCCAGCAGCCCGACTAGCGGGAACACCGGGGAGCTGTTTTTT. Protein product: CASSPTSGNTGELFF.

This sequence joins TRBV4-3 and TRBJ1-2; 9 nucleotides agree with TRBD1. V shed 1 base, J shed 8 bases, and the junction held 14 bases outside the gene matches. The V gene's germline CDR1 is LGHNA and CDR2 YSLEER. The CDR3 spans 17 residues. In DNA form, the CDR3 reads TGCGCCAGCAGCCAAGCGTCCGCGGGACAGGGTTTTGGCGGCTACACCTTC. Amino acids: CASSQASAGQGFGGYTF.

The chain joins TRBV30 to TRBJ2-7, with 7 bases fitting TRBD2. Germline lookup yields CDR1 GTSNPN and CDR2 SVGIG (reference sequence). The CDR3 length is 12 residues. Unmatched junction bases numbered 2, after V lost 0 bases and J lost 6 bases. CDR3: CAWSVTGGEQYF. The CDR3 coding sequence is TGTGCCTGGAGTGTCACGGGGGGCGAGCAGTACTTC.

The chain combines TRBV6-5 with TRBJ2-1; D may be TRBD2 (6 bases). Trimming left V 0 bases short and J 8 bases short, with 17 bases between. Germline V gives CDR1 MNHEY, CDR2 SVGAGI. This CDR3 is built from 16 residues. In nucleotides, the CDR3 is TGTGCCAGCAGTTACTCGGGGCGGGACCTTGGCGATGAGCAGTTCTTC. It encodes CASSYSGRDLGDEQFF.

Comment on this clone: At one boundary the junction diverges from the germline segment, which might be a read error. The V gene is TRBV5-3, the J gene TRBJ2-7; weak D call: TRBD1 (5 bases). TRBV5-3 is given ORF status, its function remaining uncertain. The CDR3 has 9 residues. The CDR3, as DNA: TGTGCCAGAAGCGCCAGCCCAGGGTTC. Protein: CARSASPGF.

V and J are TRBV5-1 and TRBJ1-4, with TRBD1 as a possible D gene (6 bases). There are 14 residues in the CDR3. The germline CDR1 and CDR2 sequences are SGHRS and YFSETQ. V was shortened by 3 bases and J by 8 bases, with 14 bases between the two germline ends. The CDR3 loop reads CASSSPGHREKLFF. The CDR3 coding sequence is TGCGCCAGCAGCTCACCGGGACATAGGGAAAAACTGTTTTTT.

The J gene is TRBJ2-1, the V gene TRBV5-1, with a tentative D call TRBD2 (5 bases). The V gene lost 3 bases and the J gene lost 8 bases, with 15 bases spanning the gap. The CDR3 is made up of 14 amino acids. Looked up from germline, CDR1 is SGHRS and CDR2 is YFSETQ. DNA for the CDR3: TGCGCCAGCAGCTACAAGGACGGAGGCGATGAGCAGTTCTTC. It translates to CASSYKDGGDEQFF.

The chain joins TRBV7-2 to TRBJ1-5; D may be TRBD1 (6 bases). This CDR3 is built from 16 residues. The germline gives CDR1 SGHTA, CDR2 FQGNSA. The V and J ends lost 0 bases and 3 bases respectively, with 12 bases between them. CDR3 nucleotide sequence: TGTGCCAGCAGCTTAGCGGGCGGGGGCGTCAATCAGCCCCAGCATTTT. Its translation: CASSLAGGGVNQPQHF.

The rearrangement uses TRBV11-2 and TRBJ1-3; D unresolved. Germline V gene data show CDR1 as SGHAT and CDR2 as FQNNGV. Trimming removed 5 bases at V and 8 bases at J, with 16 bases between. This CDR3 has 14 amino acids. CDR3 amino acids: CASSDFSYRDTIYF. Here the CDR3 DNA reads TGTGCCAGCAGCGATTTCAGTTATCGGGACACCATATATTTT.

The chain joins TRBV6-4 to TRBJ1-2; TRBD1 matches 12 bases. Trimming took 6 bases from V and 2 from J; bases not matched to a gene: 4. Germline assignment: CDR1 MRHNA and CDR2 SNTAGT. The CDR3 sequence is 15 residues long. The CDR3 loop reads CASSSGTGGNYGYTF. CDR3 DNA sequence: TGTGCCAGCAGCTCCGGGACAGGGGGCAACTATGGCTACACCTTC.

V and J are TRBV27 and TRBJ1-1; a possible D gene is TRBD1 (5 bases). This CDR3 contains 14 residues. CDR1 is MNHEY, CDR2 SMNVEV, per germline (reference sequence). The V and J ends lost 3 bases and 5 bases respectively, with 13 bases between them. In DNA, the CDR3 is TGTGCCAGCAGTTTGGGCGGGACGGGGACTGAAGCTTTCTTT. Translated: CASSLGGTGTEAFF.

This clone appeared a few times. The CDR3 is CASSFGADYTF. CDR3 bases: TGTGCCAGCAGTTTTGGGGCCGACTACACCTTC. This chain joins TRBV12-3 or TRBV12-4 and TRBJ1-2, with a possible D match to TRBD1 (5 bases). The V end lost 3 bases, the J end lost 10 bases, and 9 bases lay between the germline ends. The CDR3 sequence is 11 residues long.